This T cell receptor beta chain derives from a study of PD-L1 blockade in urothelial cancer. Study details: Male sex and bladder-origin urothelial cancer were recorded for about 85% of the roughly 30 patients. Patients had been given 0 to 3 earlier chemotherapy regimens. Per blood sample, T cells had a median of roughly 150,000.

Synthetic spike-ins, TCR analog templates, were added into each PCR. Profiling relied on immunoSEQ multiplex PCR, and the TCRdb table lists in-frame clones only, not all of them. The table has 45,000 to 65,000 clones, over 75% seen once. Time point defined: pretreatment peripheral blood. V was cut by 1 base and J by 1 base, with 7 bases left in between. CDR3 length: 14 amino acids. Germline loops: CDR1 SEHNR, CDR2 FQNEAQ (reference sequence). The sequence was obtained from a man between 65 and 85 years old with urothelial cancer. Source: PBMCs, taken around atezolizumab (anti-PD-L1) treatment. This chain uses TRBV7-9 with TRBJ1-1; D might be TRBD1 (5 bases). The chain's CDR3 is CASSLGDWNTEAFF. The DNA for the CDR3 is TGTGCCAGCAGCTTAGGGGACTGGAACACTGAAGCTTTCTTT.